The 12 T cell receptor beta chains presented below share a single source sample, sequenced in a study of response to subunit inactivated influenza vaccine. TCRdb itself ran the RT-PCR reads through MiXCR, one entry per CDR3 protein. The sample carries fewer than 700,000 distinct CDR3 sequences, over 10% recorded once. Sequenced here: PBMCs from blood, sampled roughly 45 days after vaccination. The receptors derive from a middle-aged man who received an inactivated influenza vaccine.

As for this clonotype: A much larger clone lies a single base off, so this may be a read error. The genes are TRBV6-2 or TRBV6-3 and TRBJ2-1, with 8 positions matching TRBD2. The CDR3 contains 18 residues. Germline CDR1 reads MNHEY; CDR2 reads SVGEGT. CDR3: CASSHSTPREDVYNEQFF. The CDR3, as DNA: TGTGCCAGCAGTCACTCGACCCCGCGGGAGGACGTCTACAATGAGCAGTTCTTC.

This clonotype was detected only a few times. V and J are TRBV7-3 and TRBJ2-3; tentative D call: TRBD2 (5 bases). Trimming took 5 bases from V and 3 from J, leaving 18 bases between them. CDR3 size: 16 residues. Looked up from germline, CDR1 is SGHTA and CDR2 is FQGTGA. CDR3 region: CASSPGWWEGTDTQYF. The CDR3 nucleotides read TGTGCCAGCAGCCCGGGGTGGTGGGAAGGGACAGATACGCAGTATTTT.

This clonotype turned up a few times. The CDR3 loop is CASSPQRAQARNTIYF. CDR3 nucleotides: TGTGCCAGCAGCCCTCAGAGGGCACAGGCAAGGAACACCATATATTTT. The chain recombines TRBV7-9 with TRBJ1-3; maybe TRBD1 (5 bases). The CDR3 loop spans 16 amino acids. Germline V lookup: CDR1 SEHNR, CDR2 FQNEAQ (reference sequence). Trimming stripped 5 bases from V and 7 bases from J, with 21 bases between. The full variable domain, in which reference TRBV7-9 and TRBJ1-3 provide the parts outside the CDR3, is DTGVSQNPRHKITKRGQNVTFRCDPISEHNRLYWYRQTLGQGPEFLTYFQNEAQLEKSRLLSDRFSAERPKGSFSTLEIQRTEQGDSAMYLCASSPQRAQARNTIYFGEGSWLTVV.

In this sample, this clonotype turned up a few times. J is TRBJ1-3 and V is TRBV4-1, with unresolved D. Germline V gene lookup returns CDR1 MGHRA and CDR2 YSYEKL. Trimming removed 2 bases at V and 1 base at J, with 12 bases between. This CDR3 has 16 residues. DNA for the CDR3: TGCGCCAGCAGCCAACGTAGGGCCGGATCTGGAAACACCATATATTTT. It translates to CASSQRRAGSGNTIYF.

The CDR3 spells CASSPFTGTESGANVLTF. The CDR3 bases are TGTGCCAGCAGCCCTTTTACCGGGACAGAGTCTGGGGCCAACGTCCTGACTTTC. This chain connects TRBV12-3 or TRBV12-4 to TRBJ2-6; 7 positions match TRBD1. CDR3 length: 18 amino acids. The V and J ends lost 6 bases and 1 base, in that order; junction bases with no gene match: 12.

In its sample, this clonotype was seen a few times. The chain couples TRBV3-1 to TRBJ2-7; D ambiguous. Looked up from germline, CDR1 is LGHDT and CDR2 is YNNKEL (reference sequence). The CDR3 sequence is 12 residues long. V lost 1 base, J lost 7 bases, and 8 bases lay in between. CDR3 region: CASSQAVSEQYF. CDR3 sequence (DNA): TGTGCCAGCAGCCAAGCAGTCTCGGAGCAGTACTTC.

The chain couples TRBV7-2 to TRBJ2-2; D may be TRBD2 (5 bases). The CDR3 is made up of 15 amino acids. V shed 3 bases and J shed 3 bases, with 11 bases lying between them. The germline V gene encodes CDR1 SGHTA and CDR2 FQGNSA. The CDR3 reads CASSFGWGDTGELFF. In DNA, the CDR3 is TGTGCCAGCAGCTTCGGGTGGGGAGACACCGGGGAGCTGTTTTTT.

This clonotype appeared a single time. A much bigger clone sits one base away, suggesting this may be a read error. The genes are TRBV7-3 and TRBJ1-2; no clear D gene. V lost 5 bases and J 4 bases, leaving 11 bases between the germline ends. The CDR3 has 13 amino acids. The germline V gene encodes CDR1 SGHTA and CDR2 FQGTGA. CDR3 in amino acids: CASSADKGYGYTF. The CDR3 region has the DNA TGTGCCAGCAGCGCAGACAAGGGCTATGGCTACACCTTC.

V is TRBV15 and J is TRBJ2-1; D may match TRBD1 or TRBD2 (7 bases each). CDR1 LNHNV and CDR2 YYDKDF come from the germline V gene (reference sequence). The CDR3 is 13 amino acids. The V end was cut by 11 bases, the J end by 8 bases, with 19 bases between. The CDR3 bases are TGTGCCGCGACGACAGGGACTATGCATGAGCAGTTCTTC. Its protein is CAATTGTMHEQFF.

V gene TRBV18 combines with J gene TRBJ2-1, with D possibly TRBD1 on 6 matching bases. Trimming left V 4 bases short and J 0 bases short, with 19 bases between. This CDR3 comprises 18 residues. Germline V gene sequence: CDR1 KGHSH, CDR2 LQKENI. CDR3 in amino acids: CASSRQAQLQLSYNEQFF. The CDR3 DNA reads TGTGCCAGCTCACGACAGGCGCAGTTACAACTCTCCTACAATGAGCAGTTCTTC.

CDR3 amino acids: CASSLKVEQFF. The CDR3 bases are TGTGCCAGCAGCTTAAAGGTAGAGCAGTTCTTC. V usage is TRBV7-2 and J usage is TRBJ2-1; no reliable D call. The CDR3 is made up of 11 amino acids. Germline V gene data show CDR1 as SGHTA and CDR2 as FQGNSA. V was trimmed by 2 bases and J by 10 bases, leaving 6 bases between them.

This chain joins TRBV10-3 and TRBJ2-3, with 7 bases identical to TRBD2. The CDR3 extends over 13 amino acids. CDR1 and CDR2 from the germline V gene are ENHRY and SYGVKD. Trimming cost V 8 bases and J 2 bases; bases outside gene matches: 4. The CDR3 loop is CAICSGITDTQYF. For the CDR3, the DNA is TGTGCCATCTGCAGCGGGATCACAGATACGCAGTATTTT.